Shown below are 20 T cell receptor beta chains from a single sample sequenced in a study of metastatic and nonmetastatic thyroid tumors. TCRdb re-called clones from the PCR reads using MiXCR. The sample has around 34,000 clones; 21% are singletons. No treatment of any kind had been given to any patient before thyroid surgery. Sequenced material: tumor tissue. The receptors stem from a male donor with papillary thyroid cancer or a benign thyroid nodule (not recorded which). Some clones in this sample may be carry-over from other donors' samples.

This clone was seen many times. This chain joins TRBV2 and TRBJ1-5; possible D gene TRBD1, 5 bases. CDR3 length: 13 amino acids. Trimming took off 5 bases at V and 6 bases at J, with 11 bases between the two ends. Germline V gene data show CDR1 as SNHLY and CDR2 as FYNNEI. CDR3 coding DNA: TGTGCCAGCAGTTCTACGGGGGGTCAGCCCCAGCATTTT. Translation: CASSSTGGQPQHF.

The chain carries TRBV5-1 and TRBJ2-1; 7 nucleotides align to TRBD2. V trimming: 0 bases; J trimming: 6 bases; junction bases outside the gene matches: 9. The CDR3 spans 16 residues. Looked up from germline, CDR1 is SGHRS and CDR2 is YFSETQ. The CDR3 DNA reads TGCGCCAGCAGCTTGGGAACTAGCGTGGGTTGCAATGAGCAGTTCTTC. Its translation is CASSLGTSVGCNEQFF.

This chain joins TRBV20-1 and TRBJ2-5, with 9 bases that match TRBD2. Germline-derived CDR1 and CDR2 are DFQATT and SNEGSKA (reference sequence). V shed 0 bases, J shed 4 bases, and the junction held 6 bases outside the gene matches. CDR3 size: 15 residues. The CDR3: CSARDPTSGRETQYF. CDR3 in DNA: TGCAGTGCTAGAGACCCGACTAGCGGACGAGAGACCCAGTACTTC.

This clone has a handful of counts. CDR3 sequence (DNA): TGTGCCAGCAGCGAGACGGTAAAGAGCAATCAGCCCCAGCATTTT. Its protein is CASSETVKSNQPQHF. The rearrangement uses TRBV6-4 and TRBJ1-5; no reliable D call. The CDR3 spans 15 residues. The V gene's germline CDR1 is MRHNA and CDR2 SNTAGT. V dropped 6 bases and J dropped 1 base, with 13 bases sitting between them.

This clone was detected ten times or more. This chain uses TRBV5-1 with TRBJ2-2, with D tentatively TRBD1 (6 bases). Germline assignment: CDR1 SGHRS and CDR2 YFSETQ. This CDR3 has 16 residues. The V gene lost 1 base and the J gene lost 0 bases, with 10 bases spanning the gap. Here the CDR3 DNA reads TGCGCCAGCAGCTTGCCCGGGACATCGAACACCGGGGAGCTGTTTTTT. This translates into CASSLPGTSNTGELFF.

This clone was seen a handful of times. The chain combines TRBV11-1 with TRBJ2-2, with D perhaps TRBD1 (6 bases). Trimming took off 1 base at V and 4 bases at J, with 13 bases between the two ends. The CDR3 is 16 amino acids. Germline loops: CDR1 SGHAT, CDR2 FQDESV (reference sequence). The CDR3 is CASSLDSTGLTGELFF. DNA for the CDR3: TGTGCCAGCAGCTTAGATTCTACAGGGCTCACCGGGGAGCTGTTTTTT.

This clone was recorded many times. The rearrangement uses TRBV20-1 and TRBJ2-5, with 8 bases identical to TRBD2. CDR1 is DFQATT, CDR2 SNEGSKA, per germline (reference sequence). Trimming took 6 bases from V and 3 from J; bases not matched to a gene: 9. The CDR3 is made up of 14 amino acids. CDR3 loop: CSASLPGLEETQYF. The CDR3 region has the DNA TGCAGTGCCTCACTTCCGGGACTAGAAGAGACCCAGTACTTC.

The sample holds many counts of this clone. A single base separates this from a much larger clone, so it may be a read error. The chain carries TRBV11-2 and TRBJ1-5, with 7 bases identical to TRBD1. Trimming took 4 bases from V and 9 from J; bases not matched to a gene: 9. Germline V CDR1 and CDR2: SGHAT, FQNNGV. The CDR3 spans 14 residues. The CDR3, as DNA: TGTGCCAGCAGCTCAGGGGGTTTCGATCGGCCCCAGCATTTT. Its translation is CASSSGGFDRPQHF. Together with reference TRBV11-2 and TRBJ1-5, the CDR3 gives the full variable domain: EAGVAQSPRYKIIEKRQSVAFWCNPISGHATLYWYQQILGQGPKLLIQFQNNGVVDDSQLPKDRFSAERLKGVDSTLKIQPAKLEDSAVYLCASSSGGFDRPQHFGDGTRLSIL.

This clone turned up a few times. The CDR3 spells CASRHLSAGASGTEAFF. Here the CDR3 DNA reads TGTGCCAGCCGCCACCTTTCTGCGGGGGCGAGTGGGACTGAAGCTTTCTTT. This chain joins TRBV6-1 and TRBJ1-1, with D possibly being TRBD1 (6 bases). The CDR3 length is 17 residues. Germline V CDR1 and CDR2: MNHNS, SASEGT. Trimming removed 8 bases at V and 5 bases at J, with 27 bases between.

This clone was counted ten times or more. The rearrangement links TRBV20-1 to TRBJ2-2, with 9 positions matching TRBD1. Germline trimming cut 3 bases from V and 7 bases from J; bases unmatched to any gene: 9. CDR1 and CDR2 from the germline V gene are DFQATT and SNEGSKA (reference sequence). There are 15 residues in the CDR3. The chain's CDR3 is CSASGGTGRSGELFF. The CDR3 nucleotides are TGCAGTGCTAGTGGTGGGACAGGGCGTAGCGGGGAGCTGTTTTTT.

The chain links TRBV30 to TRBJ1-1; D is perhaps TRBD1 (6 bases). The CDR3 covers 13 residues. The V and J ends lost 3 bases and 4 bases respectively, with 12 bases between them. The germline V gene has CDR1 GTSNPN and CDR2 SVGIG (reference sequence). The CDR3 DNA reads TGTGCCTGGAGGGCAGGGGTAGGCACTGAAGCTTTCTTT. It translates to CAWRAGVGTEAFF.

This clone was picked up many times. The V and J genes are TRBV10-3 and TRBJ2-7; 8 nucleotides agree with TRBD1. The V and J ends lost 4 bases and 6 bases, in that order; junction bases with no gene match: 5. The CDR3 totals 13 residues. Germline V lookup: CDR1 ENHRY, CDR2 SYGVKD. Here the CDR3 DNA reads TGTGCCATCAGTGTAGAGACAGGGGTCGAGCAGTACTTC. Amino acids: CAISVETGVEQYF.

A few counts support this clone. At one of its ends the junction is not consistent with the germline gene, which may arise from a read error. CDR3 amino acids: CASSRGEYQPQHF. The CDR3 bases are TGTGCCAGTAGTCGTGGGGAGTATCAGCCCCAACATTTT. The genes are TRBV19 and TRBJ1-5; D remains unclear. CDR3 length: 13 residues. The germline gives CDR1 LNHDA, CDR2 SQIVND (reference sequence). The entire variable domain, with the rest obtained from reference TRBV19 and TRBJ1-5, is as follows: DGGITQSPKYLFRKEGQNVTLSCEQNLNHDAMYWYRQDPGQGLRLIYYSQIVNDFQKGDIAEGYSVSREKKESFPLTVTSAQKNPTAFYLCASSRGEYQPQHFGDGTRLSIL.

This clone was observed at least ten times. At one of its ends the junction is not consistent with the germline gene, which may arise from a read error. The chain is built from TRBV19 and TRBJ2-3; 8 nucleotides align to TRBD1. There are 15 residues in the CDR3. Per germline, CDR1 LNHDA and CDR2 SQIVND (reference sequence). Written as DNA, the CDR3 is TGTGCCAGTAGTTTCAGGACAGGGACCACAGGTACGCAGTATTTT. It encodes CASSFRTGTTGTQYF.

The genes are TRBV6-5 and TRBJ2-1, with D perhaps matching TRBD2 (5 bases). Germline V gene lookup returns CDR1 MNHEY and CDR2 SVGAGI. This CDR3 has 15 residues. The V gene lost 0 bases and the J gene lost 4 bases, with 10 bases spanning the gap. Here the CDR3 reads CASSYSKEGYNEQFF. CDR3 DNA: TGTGCCAGCAGTTACTCGAAAGAGGGATACAATGAGCAGTTCTTC.

This clone is medium-sized (0.01 to 0.1%) within its sample. CDR3 in amino acids: CASTPAQTGLYEQYF. The DNA for the CDR3 is TGTGCCAGCACCCCGGCCCAGACAGGGCTCTACGAGCAGTACTTC. This chain links TRBV7-2 with TRBJ2-7; 7 nucleotides agree with TRBD1. The CDR3 length is 15 residues. Unmatched junction bases numbered 12, after V lost 7 bases and J lost 3 bases. The germline V gene has CDR1 SGHTA and CDR2 FQGNSA.

The sample holds many counts of this clone. CDR3 sequence: CASSSLLKGEAFF. The CDR3 coding sequence is TGTGCCAGCAGTTCTTTATTAAAGGGTGAAGCTTTCTTT. The chain has TRBV6-1 and TRBJ1-1; D unresolved. The CDR3 covers 13 residues. The ends were cut back, 5 bases at V and 7 bases at J, with 14 bases in the middle. Germline-derived CDR1 and CDR2 are MNHNS and SASEGT.

The rearrangement joins TRBV20-1 to TRBJ2-3; no definite D call. Trimming left V 3 bases short and J 0 bases short, with 10 bases between. This CDR3 has 14 residues. Germline CDR1 reads DFQATT; CDR2 reads SNEGSKA (reference sequence). The CDR3 DNA is TGCAGTGCTAGGTATACGGTCAGCACAGATACGCAGTATTTT. It yields the protein CSARYTVSTDTQYF.

The V and J genes are TRBV20-1 and TRBJ2-1; D call uncertain. The CDR3 is made up of 11 amino acids. The V and J ends lost 3 bases and 4 bases respectively, with 4 bases between them. The germline CDR1 and CDR2 sequences are DFQATT and SNEGSKA (reference sequence). CDR3 protein: CSASRYNEQFF. In DNA, the CDR3 is TGCAGTGCTAGCAGATACAATGAGCAGTTCTTC.

In this sample, this clone turned up many times. The sample contains more than one DNA sequence encoding this CDR3. The genes are TRBV20-1 and TRBJ1-1; TRBD1 might be the D (5 bases). The V gene's germline CDR1 is DFQATT and CDR2 SNEGSKA (reference sequence). Trimming removed 6 bases at V and 5 bases at J, with 16 bases between. CDR3 length: 13 residues. CDR3 protein: CSAATEGGTEAFF. In DNA form, the CDR3 reads TGCAGTGCAGCGACAGAAGGAGGTACTGAAGCTTTCTTT.